Each of the 32 T cell receptor beta chains below was sequenced from the same sample in a study of sequential checkpoint blockade in melanoma. Assay used: immunoSEQ multiplex PCR; TCRdb lists only in-frame clones, some missing. The table includes about 12,000 clones, 82% detected once. Treatment of the sample: randomized to nivolumab then ipilimumab (arm A) or the reverse (arm B). The source material was CD8+ T cells sorted from blood (inferred from file names), sampled from a patient given nivolumab and ipilimumab in sequence. The source is a human donor with melanoma.

As for this clone: The sample carries other DNA sequences with the same CDR3. The J gene is TRBJ2-7, the V gene TRBV7-6, with TRBD1 identical over 8 bases. Germline V gene data show CDR1 as SGHVS and CDR2 as FNYEAQ. The CDR3 spans 19 residues. Here the CDR3 DNA reads TGTGCTTCCAGCATTTCCACCTTACTCCCGGGACAGGTGTCCCCCGAGCAGTACTTC. Encoded protein: CASSISTLLPGQVSPEQYF. Combining the CDR3 with reference TRBV7-6 and TRBJ2-7 gives the whole variable domain GAGVSQSPRYKVTKRGQDVALRCDPISGHVSLYWYRQALGQGPEFLTYFNYEAQQDKSGLPNDRFSAERPEGSISTLTIQRTEQRDSAMYRCASSISTLLPGQVSPEQYFGPGTRLTVT.

The V gene is TRBV7-9, the J gene TRBJ2-1; 9 bases align to TRBD1. J lost 7 bases, V lost 3 bases, and 4 bases had no gene match. The CDR3 is made up of 14 amino acids. The germline CDR1 and CDR2 sequences are SEHNR and FQNEAQ (reference sequence). The CDR3 nucleotides read TGTGCCAGCAGCTTGACAGGGGGATCGAATGAGCAGTTCTTC. This gives the protein CASSLTGGSNEQFF.

The DNA of the CDR3 is TGTGCCAGCAGTATAACGACAGGGGTTAATGAAAAACTGTTTTTT. Translated: CASSITTGVNEKLFF. This chain joins TRBV6-5 and TRBJ1-4; 8 bases map to TRBD1. This CDR3 is 15 amino acids long. The germline V gene has CDR1 MNHEY and CDR2 SVGAGI. The V and J ends lost 5 bases and 4 bases, in that order; junction bases with no gene match: 6.

The V call is TRBV19, the J call TRBJ1-5; no clear D gene. This CDR3 has 15 residues. The V end was cut by 1 base, the J end by 0 bases, with 7 bases between. Germline loops: CDR1 LNHDA, CDR2 SQIVND (reference sequence). In DNA, the CDR3 is TGTGCCAGTAGTATAGCAGGAACTAGCAATCAGCCCCAGCATTTT. Residues: CASSIAGTSNQPQHF.

This chain joins TRBV14 and TRBJ2-1; the match to TRBD1 covers 7 bases. V lost 4 bases and J lost 4; bases outside the gene matches: 7. The CDR3 runs to 15 residues. Germline V gives CDR1 SGHDN, CDR2 FVKESK. CDR3 sequence: CASSPGQSPYNEQFF. The DNA for the CDR3 is TGTGCCAGCAGCCCGGGACAGTCCCCTTACAATGAGCAGTTCTTC.

This clone was found a few times. V gene TRBV5-1 combines with J gene TRBJ2-7, with D tentatively TRBD1 (7 bases). Per the germline V gene, CDR1 is SGHRS and CDR2 is YFSETQ. The CDR3 contains 14 residues. Trimming cost V 0 bases and J 4 bases, with 11 bases left between them. The CDR3 DNA sequence: TGCGCCAGCAGCTTGGCCTCAGGGGGGTACGAGCAGTACTTC. Its translation is CASSLASGGYEQYF.

The V gene is TRBV7-8, the J gene TRBJ1-1; no clear D. In germline, CDR1 is SGHVS, CDR2 FQNEAQ. The V gene lost 5 bases and the J gene lost 4 bases, with 17 bases spanning the gap. This CDR3 region has 15 residues. The CDR3 DNA sequence: TGTGCCAGCAGCCCAGCGGACGGGAGGACCACTGAAGCTTTCTTT. This codes for CASSPADGRTTEAFF.

Comment on this clone: Compared with germline, one end of the junction differs, possibly owing to a read error. The chain employs TRBV19 and TRBJ1-2; D not resolved. CDR1 and CDR2 (germline): LNHDA, SQIVND (reference sequence). The CDR3 consists of 11 residues. The CDR3 loop is CASSLGYGYPF. The CDR3 DNA sequence: TGTGCCAGTAGTCTGGGCTATGGCTACCCCTTC.

V and J are TRBV19 and TRBJ2-1; a possible D gene is TRBD1 (6 bases). CDR1 and CDR2 (germline): LNHDA, SQIVND (reference sequence). There are 14 residues in the CDR3. Trimming removed 7 bases at V and 6 bases at J, with 16 bases between. Here the CDR3 DNA reads TGTGCCAGTACCACGGACAGCAGGTCCAATGAGCAGTTCTTC. Its translation: CASTTDSRSNEQFF.

This clone is a singleton in its sample. The rearrangement links TRBV6-5 to TRBJ2-7; D is unclear. CDR3 length: 15 residues. Germline loops: CDR1 MNHEY, CDR2 SVGAGI. The V gene lost 5 bases and the J gene lost 3 bases, with 17 bases spanning the gap. The CDR3 reads CASSHGIENFYEQYF. The CDR3 bases are TGTGCCAGCAGTCACGGTATCGAGAATTTCTACGAGCAGTACTTC.

The genes are TRBV27 and TRBJ1-1; D remains ambiguous. CDR3 length equals 13 residues. Germline CDR1 reads MNHEY; CDR2 reads SMNVEV (reference sequence). V shed 1 base and J shed 2 bases, with 5 bases lying between them. This CDR3 is CASSLYSNTEAFF. The CDR3, as DNA: TGTGCCAGCAGTTTATACAGCAACACTGAAGCTTTCTTT.

This chain uses TRBV7-2 with TRBJ2-2; possible D gene TRBD1, 6 bases. V was clipped by 5 bases and J by 5 bases, with 15 bases between them. In germline, CDR1 is SGHTA, CDR2 FQGNSA. The CDR3 is 15 residues long. DNA for the CDR3: TGTGCCAGCAGCCATAGTCAGGGGTGGACCGGGGAGCTGTTTTTT. Translating gives CASSHSQGWTGELFF.

This sequence joins TRBV28 and TRBJ2-2, with 7 bases aligning to TRBD1. The V gene end was trimmed by 2 bases and the J gene end by 6 bases; junction bases not matched to a gene: 3. The V gene's germline CDR1 is MDHEN and CDR2 SYDVKM. CDR3 length: 14 amino acids. CDR3: CASSLRGLAGELFF. CDR3 DNA sequence: TGTGCCAGCAGTTTAAGGGGGCTGGCCGGGGAGCTGTTTTTT.

The chain carries TRBV7-8 and TRBJ2-3, with 10 bases that match TRBD2. J gave up 1 base and V 5 bases, and 12 bases lay outside the gene matches. Germline-derived CDR1 and CDR2 are SGHVS and FQNEAQ. CDR3 length equals 18 residues. The CDR3 sequence: CASSPFSDLAGGTDTQYF. As DNA, the CDR3 is TGTGCCAGCAGCCCTTTCTCCGATCTAGCGGGAGGCACAGATACGCAGTATTTT.

V and J are TRBV5-1 and TRBJ1-1; perhaps TRBD1 as D (5 bases). With 0 bases removed from V and 4 bases from J, the gap between germline ends came to 10 bases. The CDR3 covers 14 residues. Germline CDR1 and CDR2: SGHRS and YFSETQ. CDR3 in amino acids: CASSLARVGTEAFF. The CDR3 DNA is TGCGCCAGCAGCTTGGCCAGGGTGGGCACTGAAGCTTTCTTT. Drawing the rest from reference TRBV5-1 and TRBJ1-1, the complete variable domain is KAGVTQTPRYLIKTRGQQVTLSCSPISGHRSVSWYQQTPGQGLQFLFEYFSETQRNKGNFPGRFSGRQFSNSRSEMNVSTLELGDSALYLCASSLARVGTEAFFGQGTRLTVV.

J is TRBJ2-7 and V is TRBV13; 10 positions agree with TRBD1. The V segment lost 4 bases and the J segment 2 bases; nucleotides outside the gene matches: 2. CDR3 length equals 14 residues. Germline assignment: CDR1 PRHDT and CDR2 FYEKMQ (reference sequence). For the CDR3, the DNA is TGTGCCAGCAGCTCAGGGACAGGGGCCTACGAGCAGTACTTC. It specifies CASSSGTGAYEQYF.

The chain carries TRBV5-1 and TRBJ2-1, with a weak D call TRBD2 (6 bases). Germline V CDR1 and CDR2: SGHRS, YFSETQ. V was cut by 1 base and J by 2 bases, with 10 bases left in between. CDR3 length: 15 amino acids. The CDR3 DNA reads as TGCGCCAGCAGCTTGCAGCGGGTGACCTACAATGAGCAGTTCTTC. Its protein is CASSLQRVTYNEQFF.

This clone has just a few counts. The J gene is TRBJ2-7, the V gene TRBV28, with a possible D match to TRBD2 (5 bases). The germline gives CDR1 MDHEN, CDR2 SYDVKM. V was shortened by 2 bases and J by 5 bases, with 7 bases between the two germline ends. The CDR3 totals 12 residues. CDR3 sequence (DNA): TGTGCCAGCAGTTTAACGGGAAACGAGCAGTACTTC. It specifies CASSLTGNEQYF.

The chain carries TRBV10-3 and TRBJ2-7, with 7 bases matching TRBD1. CDR3 length equals 13 residues. The V segment lost 6 bases and the J segment 3 bases; nucleotides outside the gene matches: 5. Germline V lookup: CDR1 ENHRY, CDR2 SYGVKD. The CDR3 bases are TGTGCCATCAGCCCGGGACAGAACTACGAGCAGTACTTC. Its translation is CAISPGQNYEQYF.

V and J are TRBV7-3 and TRBJ2-1; TRBD2 might be the D (6 bases). Deletions cut 2 bases from V and 7 bases from J, with 9 bases between. Per germline, CDR1 SGHTA and CDR2 FQGTGA. The length of the CDR3 is 13 residues. CDR3: CASSLGGENEQFF. The DNA for the CDR3 is TGTGCCAGCAGCTTAGGCGGGGAGAATGAGCAGTTCTTC.

The chain couples TRBV7-2 to TRBJ2-7; D is possibly TRBD2 (7 bases). In germline, CDR1 is SGHTA, CDR2 FQGNSA. V dropped 0 bases and J dropped 2 bases, with 14 bases sitting between them. The CDR3 totals 16 residues. The CDR3 here is CASSLAPAGATYEQYF. As DNA, the CDR3 is TGTGCCAGCAGCTTAGCTCCGGCGGGGGCCACCTACGAGCAGTACTTC. The variable domain in full, completed from reference TRBV7-2 and TRBJ2-7, reads GAGVSQSPSNKVTEKGKDVELRCDPISGHTALYWYRQSLGQGLEFLIYFQGNSAPDKSGLPSDRFSAERTGGSVSTLTIQRTQQEDSAVYLCASSLAPAGATYEQYFGPGTRLTVT.

The V gene is TRBV10-2, the J gene TRBJ2-7; D may be TRBD2 (5 bases). The CDR3 totals 15 residues. Trimming removed 2 bases at V and 1 base at J, with 12 bases between. Germline V CDR1 and CDR2: WSHSY, SAAADI. In DNA, the CDR3 is TGCGCCAGCAGTGAGATTAGCGATAATTCCTACGAGCAGTACTTC. Residues: CASSEISDNSYEQYF.

The V call is TRBV2, the J call TRBJ2-5, with D perhaps matching TRBD1 (7 bases). From germline, CDR1 is SNHLY and CDR2 FYNNEI. There are 16 residues in the CDR3. V was shortened by 5 bases and J by 2 bases, with 18 bases between the two germline ends. The CDR3 loop is CASSTQTGRKQETQYF. CDR3 bases: TGTGCCAGCAGTACTCAGACAGGGAGGAAGCAAGAGACCCAGTACTTC.

This chain links TRBV25-1 with TRBJ2-1, with D tentatively TRBD2 (5 bases). The germline V and J ends were trimmed by 4 bases and 3 bases, with 16 bases remaining between them. The germline CDR1 and CDR2 sequences are MGHDK and SYGVNS. CDR3 length: 16 amino acids. This chain's CDR3 is CASSAPLLEGYNEQFF. CDR3 in DNA: TGTGCCAGCAGTGCCCCTCTTCTAGAGGGCTACAATGAGCAGTTCTTC.

This clone has only a few counts. This chain links TRBV7-9 with TRBJ1-2; D may be TRBD1 (5 bases). Germline-derived CDR1 and CDR2 are SEHNR and FQNEAQ (reference sequence). This CDR3 spans 13 amino acids. Trimming took 2 bases from V and 10 from J, leaving 14 bases between them. CDR3: CASSLWERGYYTF. CDR3 coding DNA: TGTGCCAGCAGCTTATGGGAGCGGGGGTACTACACCTTC. Full variable domain (rest looked up from reference TRBV7-9 and TRBJ1-2): DTGVSQNPRHKITKRGQNVTFRCDPISEHNRLYWYRQTLGQGPEFLTYFQNEAQLEKSRLLSDRFSAERPKGSFSTLEIQRTEQGDSAMYLCASSLWERGYYTFGSGTRLTVV.

This chain uses TRBV30 with TRBJ1-1; D is unresolved. Deletions cut 5 bases from V and 5 bases from J, with 6 bases between. Germline V lookup: CDR1 GTSNPN, CDR2 SVGIG (reference sequence). The length of the CDR3 is 10 residues. As DNA, the CDR3 is TGTGCCTGGGAGATAACTGAAGCTTTCTTT. Amino acid sequence: CAWEITEAFF.

This sequence joins TRBV19 and TRBJ1-2; perhaps TRBD1 as D (5 bases). From germline, CDR1 is LNHDA and CDR2 SQIVND (reference sequence). The CDR3 has 13 amino acids. The V end was cut by 5 bases, the J end by 6 bases, with 13 bases between. Here the CDR3 reads CASSPSVDNGYTF. In nucleotides, the CDR3 is TGTGCCAGTAGTCCCTCCGTGGACAATGGCTACACCTTC.

V usage is TRBV5-1 and J usage is TRBJ2-2; perhaps TRBD2 as D (6 bases). Trimming shortened V by 2 bases and J by 4 bases, and 15 bases separated the two germline ends. CDR1 and CDR2 from the germline V gene are SGHRS and YFSETQ. The CDR3 loop spans 16 amino acids. CDR3 coding DNA: TGCGCCAGCAGCTTAGCTACCGGGGGTGGCACCGGGGAGCTGTTTTTT. Protein: CASSLATGGGTGELFF.

On this clone itself: Other DNA variants within this sample encode the same CDR3. The chain couples TRBV10-3 to TRBJ1-5; TRBD1 might be the D (6 bases). Germline CDR1 is ENHRY and CDR2 is SYGVKD. V was trimmed by 6 bases and J by 7 bases, leaving 10 bases between them. The CDR3 spans 12 residues. CDR3 in amino acids: CAISQGSQPQHF. CDR3 DNA: TGTGCCATCAGCCAGGGGAGCCAGCCCCAGCATTTT.

V usage is TRBV5-1 and J usage is TRBJ2-7; possible D gene TRBD1, 6 bases. V was cut by 0 bases and J by 7 bases, with 8 bases left in between. Germline V lookup: CDR1 SGHRS, CDR2 YFSETQ. This CDR3 region has 12 residues. The CDR3 sequence: CASSLAGEEQYF. The CDR3 DNA sequence: TGCGCCAGCAGCTTGGCAGGGGAAGAGCAGTACTTC.

The chain links TRBV21-1 to TRBJ2-7; the table's D call of TRBD1 was not tested on the DNA. TRBV21-1 is assigned pseudogene status. The CDR3 sequence is 14 residues long. CDR3 protein: CASSKGAGGYEQYF. DNA for the CDR3: TGTGCCAGCAGCAAAGGGGCAGGGGGCTACGAGCAGTACTTC.

This sequence joins TRBV5-6 and TRBJ2-2; the match to TRBD1 covers 7 bases. The CDR3 has 16 amino acids. Germline V gene lookup returns CDR1 SGHDT and CDR2 YYEEEE. V was pared by 0 bases and J by 0 bases, with 2 bases of the junction left unmatched. The chain's CDR3 is CASSLAQGANTGELFF. DNA of the CDR3: TGTGCCAGCAGCTTGGCCCAGGGGGCGAACACCGGGGAGCTGTTTTTT.